The present entry profiles one T cell receptor (beta chain) with its context. Its matching antigen is unknown. This sample was taken from a study of CXCR3-negative and CXCR3-positive naive CD8 T cells. UMI-labeled 5' RACE TRB cDNA libraries were prepared from the cells. With the 5' RACE reads reprocessed, TCRdb shows one record per CDR3 protein and no DNA. The listing contains about 130,000 distinct CDR3 sequences. The CDR3 extends over 16 amino acids. Findings and caveats of the study: A higher hydrophobicity marked the TRB CDR3s of CXCR3-positive naive cells versus CXCR3-negative naive cells.

The genes are TRBV12-3 or TRBV12-4 and TRBJ2-2; TCRdb indicates TRBD1, and absent DNA this call remains unverified. Sequenced material: naive CXCR3+ CD8+ T cells from blood. As to subset: CD45RO-CCR7+CD27+CD95- naive CD8+ T cells expressing CXCR3 (TNR3+). This receptor was obtained from a human donor in good health. Some clones in this sample may be carry-over from other donors' samples. CDR3 sequence: CASSSPTGGYTGELFF.